The T cell receptor beta chain under discussion was sequenced for a study of T cells in Graves' hyperthyroidism and ophthalmopathy. Study-level background: Peripheral blood sampling occurred at initial diagnosis, before any treatment. Study outcomes and limitations: Ophthalmopathy prediction by the model preceded onset by a median about 6.3 months.

The source material, RNA transcripts, was used to amplify TCR beta CDR3 regions. HTBI primers drove first-round RT-PCR of the TCR CDR3. In TCRdb, the multiplex PCR reads were re-called with MiXCR into one record per CDR3 protein. The table records a few hundred thousand distinct CDR3 sequences, 15% to 20% of them present only once. A NOSPECS grade of at least 4, a Clinical Activity Score of at least 3 and duration under 3 months were recorded in ophthalmopathy patients. Patients with uncontrolled infections, other autoimmune diseases, pregnancy or lactation were excluded. A word on this clonotype: Its specificity is not known.

The receptor was isolated from a man younger than 35 with Graves' ophthalmopathy. Sequenced input: blood.

The CDR3 DNA reads TGTGCCAGCAGCCGAGGGTTCCGGGAGCTGTTTTTT. It specifies CASSRGFRELFF. This rearrangement joins TRBV12-3 or TRBV12-4 to TRBJ2-2; D may be TRBD2 (5 bases). V shed 6 bases and J shed 9 bases, with 11 bases lying between them. This CDR3 spans 12 amino acids.